A single sample is the source of the 2 T cell receptor beta chains below, sequenced in a study of a mutant IDH1 vaccine in newly diagnosed glioma. Generated by immunoSEQ multiplex PCR, the TCRdb table keeps only in-frame clones and is missing some. The sample includes approximately 84,000 clones, around four fifths of them seen just once. The time point is: week 47, end of study. It was 300 ug of mutant IDH1 20-mer peptide that made up each vaccine dose, given with topical imiquimod. These TCRs are of unknown antigen specificity. The sample here was PBMCs, taken from a glioma patient whose treatment included an IDH1 peptide vaccine. These TCRs come from a man in his forties with glioma.

The chain employs TRBV7-8 and TRBJ1-3; D not resolved. V gave up 0 bases and J gave up 0 bases, with 9 bases separating them. The germline gives CDR1 SGHVS, CDR2 FQNEAQ. The CDR3 is 16 amino acids. In DNA form, the CDR3 reads TGTGCCAGCAGCTTAGCGCTGATTAGCTCTGGAAACACCATATATTTT. As protein: CASSLALISSGNTIYF.

This chain's CDR3 is CASSERAYPPGEQYF. CDR3 nucleotide sequence: TGTGCCAGCAGTGAACGAGCCTACCCCCCAGGGGAGCAGTACTTC. This sequence joins TRBV2 and TRBJ2-7, with D possibly matching TRBD1 (5 bases). CDR1 and CDR2 from the germline V gene are SNHLY and FYNNEI. V lost 2 bases and J lost 7, with 18 bases in between. This CDR3 region has 15 residues.